The T cell receptor (beta chain) described here comes from a study of blood T cell repertoires in COVID-19. As for the study in general: Sites in the United States, Italy and Spain provided acute and convalescent COVID-19 samples. T cells, B-cell-depleted T cells, or PBMCs supplied cDNA or gDNA.

Libraries were prepared by immunoSEQ multiplex PCR; TCRdb keeps only in-frame clonotypes and omits some of them. Of some 87,000 clones listed, approximately 81% are singletons. With V trimmed by 5 bases and J by 3 bases, 5 bases remained unmatched. Germline V gene lookup returns CDR1 MNHEY and CDR2 SMNVEV (reference sequence). This CDR3 contains 15 residues. The sample consisted of peripheral blood. This clonotype was obtained from a man at least 80 years old with active or convalescent COVID-19. This chain connects TRBV27 to TRBJ2-1, with 9 positions matching TRBD1. The CDR3 DNA is TGTGCCAGCAGTCCCGGACAGGGGAGCTACAATGAGCAGTTCTTC. This gives the protein CASSPGQGSYNEQFF.